The TCR beta chain under discussion was sequenced for a study of shared clonotypes between healthy human individuals. Notes on the study in general: Only blood was sampled; tissue repertoires likely differ. Rarefaction revealed incomplete sorted-subset sequencing despite large depth.

Profiling relied on immunoSEQ multiplex PCR, and the TCRdb table lists in-frame clones only, not all of them. The profile covers about 2.2 million clones, with roughly 93% appearing a single time and around 1.8% taken by the ten largest. Cells designated naive CD8 were CD45RO-negative and were positively selected for CCR7, with terminally differentiated effector memory CD45RA+ cells excluded. Every one of the donors was a Caucasian adult that lived in Nashville, Tennessee. Trimming shortened V by 0 bases and J by 4 bases, and 12 bases separated the two germline ends. Germline CDR1 is LNHDA and CDR2 is SQIVND (reference sequence). The CDR3 runs to 15 residues. A note on this clone: Antigen unknown.

This chain connects TRBV19 to TRBJ1-1; D is uncertain. Sequenced input: naive CD8+ T cells from PBMCs. This receptor was obtained from a young man in good health. Some clones in this sample may be carry-over from other donors' samples. The CDR3 is CASSIDAGFATEAFF. DNA for the CDR3: TGTGCCAGTAGTATAGATGCGGGGTTTGCCACTGAAGCTTTCTTT.